These 24 T cell receptor beta chains were sequenced from one sample in a study of early T cells in non-severe SARS-CoV-2 infection. TCRdb used MiXCR to reprocess the 5' RACE reads, holding one entry per CDR3 protein. Found here are tens of thousands of distinct CDR3 sequences, 13% of them singletons; the top ten hold roughly 10%. The sequencing here drew on whole blood, taken at baseline. The receptors originated from an adult who was a healthcare worker with PCR-confirmed SARS-CoV-2 infection or an uninfected control (not recorded which).

The sample holds a few counts of this clonotype. The genes are TRBV12-3 or TRBV12-4 and TRBJ2-1; possible D gene TRBD1, 5 bases. There are 14 residues in the CDR3. Trimming left V 5 bases short and J 5 bases short, with 13 bases between. The CDR3 DNA reads TGTGCCAGCAGTCAGGGTTACGGTAACAATGAGCAGTTCTTC. Its translation: CASSQGYGNNEQFF.

The V and J genes are TRBV6-5 and TRBJ2-2; D is ambiguous. From germline, CDR1 is MNHEY and CDR2 SVGAGI. CDR3 length equals 13 residues. The V and J ends lost 8 bases and 3 bases respectively, with 10 bases between them. The CDR3, as DNA: TGTGCCAGCGGCCCCGGGTACACCGGGGAGCTGTTTTTT. Residues: CASGPGYTGELFF.

This clonotype was found many times. The rearrangement links TRBV6-1 to TRBJ1-2, with D maybe TRBD1 (6 bases). The CDR3 loop spans 13 amino acids. Trimming left V 7 bases short and J 4 bases short, with 13 bases between. CDR1 is MNHNS and CDR2 is SASEGT in the germline V gene. Here the CDR3 reads CASNPWTAYGYTF. The CDR3 DNA sequence: TGTGCCAGCAACCCCTGGACAGCCTATGGCTACACCTTC.

This clonotype came up a few times. V usage is TRBV20-1 and J usage is TRBJ1-1; unclear D gene. Germline values: CDR1 DFQATT, CDR2 SNEGSKA (reference sequence). Deletions cut 6 bases from V and 3 bases from J, with 11 bases between. This CDR3 has 12 amino acids. The CDR3 spells CSARNPDTEAFF. The CDR3 nucleotides read TGCAGTGCCAGGAACCCGGACACTGAAGCTTTCTTT.

The chain uses TRBV4-3 and TRBJ1-6, with unresolved D. The CDR3 consists of 13 residues. Trimming pared 1 base from V and 8 bases from J, leaving 6 bases between. Germline CDR1 and CDR2: LGHNA and YSLEER. The CDR3, as DNA: TGCGCCAGCAGCCAAGGGGAGTATTCACCCCTCCACTTT. Translated, it gives CASSQGEYSPLHF.

This clonotype was found a few times. The chain uses TRBV5-1 and TRBJ2-3; no reliable D call. V was clipped by 6 bases and J by 6 bases, with 8 bases between them. This CDR3 has 11 residues. Germline V gene data show CDR1 as SGHRS and CDR2 as YFSETQ. The CDR3 loop is CASITGDTQYF. In DNA, the CDR3 is TGCGCCAGCATTACCGGGGATACGCAGTATTTT.

This clonotype was found many times. The chain joins TRBV20-1 to TRBJ1-1; 7 bases agree with TRBD1. Per the germline V gene, CDR1 is DFQATT and CDR2 is SNEGSKA (reference sequence). J lost 0 bases, V lost 5 bases, and 6 bases had no gene match. This CDR3 region has 14 residues. The CDR3 is CSARTGLMNTEAFF. As DNA, the CDR3 is TGCAGTGCTCGGACAGGCCTCATGAACACTGAAGCTTTCTTT.

This clonotype was observed a handful of times. The chain employs TRBV11-3 and TRBJ1-1; D is unclear. Trimming took 5 bases from V and 5 from J, leaving 18 bases between them. This CDR3 region has 15 residues. Germline loops: CDR1 SGHNT, CDR2 YENEEA. CDR3 loop: CASSQEGAPRTEAFF. In DNA form, the CDR3 reads TGTGCCAGCAGCCAAGAAGGCGCCCCCCGGACTGAAGCTTTCTTT.

This clonotype was picked up a small number of times. The chain couples TRBV7-2 to TRBJ2-3; D may be TRBD2 (6 bases). The V and J ends lost 1 base and 5 bases respectively, with 13 bases between them. Per the germline V gene, CDR1 is SGHTA and CDR2 is FQGNSA. The CDR3 loop spans 15 amino acids. The chain's CDR3 is CASSLVGAGRDTQYF. The CDR3 nucleotides read TGTGCCAGCAGCTTAGTAGGGGCGGGGCGAGATACGCAGTATTTT.

The gene calls are TRBV19 and TRBJ2-7; D is unclear. Germline V gives CDR1 LNHDA, CDR2 SQIVND (reference sequence). V was trimmed by 0 bases and J by 3 bases, leaving 15 bases between them. The CDR3 runs to 16 residues. Here the CDR3 DNA reads TGTGCCAGTAGTATAGATCCACGAAGGACGCTCTACGAGCAGTACTTC. Its translation is CASSIDPRRTLYEQYF.

The chain recombines TRBV2 with TRBJ2-5, with D uncertain. The CDR3 has 12 residues. V was pared by 6 bases and J by 1 base, with 6 bases between. In germline, CDR1 is SNHLY, CDR2 FYNNEI. Written as DNA, the CDR3 is TGTGCCAGCAGCGCTACCCAAGAGACCCAGTACTTC. The encoded protein is CASSATQETQYF.

This chain connects TRBV24-1 to TRBJ1-5; the D is unclear. Trimming took 1 base from V and 4 from J, leaving 7 bases between them. This CDR3 region has 14 residues. The germline CDR1 and CDR2 sequences are KGHDR and SFDVKD. The CDR3 bases are TGTGCCACCAGTGATTTTGGCAGTAATCAGCCCCAGCATTTT. Protein: CATSDFGSNQPQHF.

This clonotype was seen more than once but under ten times. J is TRBJ2-1 and V is TRBV7-2; TRBD2 agrees at 7 bases. The CDR3 covers 16 residues. Per the germline V gene, CDR1 is SGHTA and CDR2 is FQGNSA. Unmatched junction bases numbered 9, after V lost 2 bases and J lost 5 bases. The CDR3 protein is CASSLRPGLLNNEQFF. CDR3 bases: TGTGCCAGCAGCTTAAGGCCGGGACTACTAAACAATGAGCAGTTCTTC.

This chain joins TRBV28 and TRBJ2-3; D remains ambiguous. The CDR3 length is 14 residues. Trimming removed 2 bases from V and 3 bases from J, with 9 bases in between. Germline CDR1 and CDR2: MDHEN and SYDVKM. The CDR3 loop is CASSLGMGTDTQYF. CDR3 nucleotide sequence: TGTGCCAGCAGTTTAGGTATGGGGACAGATACGCAGTATTTT.

This clonotype was observed a handful of times. This chain connects TRBV2 to TRBJ2-5; D not resolved. The CDR3 extends over 14 amino acids. Germline V gives CDR1 SNHLY, CDR2 FYNNEI. Trimming removed 6 bases from V and 0 bases from J, with 11 bases in between. The DNA for the CDR3 is TGTGCCAGCAGACTTACAAATAACCAAGAGACCCAGTACTTC. It encodes CASRLTNNQETQYF.

This chain joins TRBV6-5 and TRBJ2-6, with D unclear. Trimming left V 6 bases short and J 2 bases short, with 5 bases between. CDR3 length equals 13 residues. Germline V lookup: CDR1 MNHEY, CDR2 SVGAGI. The CDR3 bases are TGTGCCAGCAGAAGAGCTGGGGCCAACGTCCTGACTTTC. It is translated as CASRRAGANVLTF.

This chain links TRBV28 with TRBJ2-7; 8 bases fit TRBD2. This CDR3 spans 18 amino acids. The germline CDR1 and CDR2 sequences are MDHEN and SYDVKM. Losses at the gene ends were 5 bases for V and 4 bases for J; bases not matched to a gene: 19. The CDR3, as DNA: TGTGCCAGCAGTCTGGGACGGGGGACTAGGCGGGAGGCTTACGAGCAGTACTTC. Translating gives CASSLGRGTRREAYEQYF.

The chain has TRBV7-9 and TRBJ2-3; perhaps D is TRBD1 or TRBD2 (5 bases each). Germline CDR1 and CDR2: SEHNR and FQNEAQ (reference sequence). There are 15 residues in the CDR3. The V and J ends lost 6 bases and 2 bases respectively, with 15 bases between them. The CDR3 DNA sequence: TGTGCCAGCAGTCTCACGGGGCGGGCCACAGATACGCAGTATTTT. It encodes CASSLTGRATDTQYF. The full variable domain, in which reference TRBV7-9 and TRBJ2-3 provide the parts outside the CDR3, is DTGVSQNPRHKITKRGQNVTFRCDPISEHNRLYWYRQTLGQGPEFLTYFQNEAQLEKSRLLSDRFSAERPKGSFSTLEIQRTEQGDSAMYLCASSLTGRATDTQYFGPGTRLTVL.

This clonotype has ten or more counts. The rearrangement links TRBV12-3 or TRBV12-4 to TRBJ2-2, with 8 bases that match TRBD1. The trim removed 10 bases at V and 6 bases at J, leaving 4 bases unmatched. CDR3 length: 12 residues. The chain's CDR3 is CATQGAAGELFF. In DNA form, the CDR3 reads TGTGCCACCCAGGGGGCCGCCGGGGAGCTGTTTTTT.

The sample holds many counts of this clonotype. This rearrangement joins TRBV4-2 to TRBJ2-3; D possibly corresponds to TRBD2 (6 bases). V was pared by 0 bases and J by 2 bases, with 18 bases between. The CDR3 contains 18 residues. Per the germline V gene, CDR1 is LGHNA and CDR2 is YNFKEQ. The CDR3 sequence: CASSQDGISGTDTDTQYF. CDR3 in DNA: TGTGCCAGCAGCCAAGACGGGATTAGCGGTACCGACACAGATACGCAGTATTTT.

Only a few counts were recorded for this clonotype. CDR3 bases: TGTGCCAGCAGCCCGGCGGACAGGCTGAACACTGAAGCTTTCTTT. Amino acids: CASSPADRLNTEAFF. The chain carries TRBV3-1 and TRBJ1-1, with TRBD1 matching 7 bases. With 4 bases clipped from V and 0 bases from J, the junction kept 5 bases outside the gene matches. There are 15 residues in the CDR3. Germline V gene data show CDR1 as LGHDT and CDR2 as YNNKEL (reference sequence).

This clonotype was seen a few times. The chain employs TRBV5-1 and TRBJ2-5; possibly TRBD1 for D (5 bases). Per the germline V gene, CDR1 is SGHRS and CDR2 is YFSETQ. This CDR3 spans 14 amino acids. Trimming cost V 0 bases and J 1 base, with 7 bases left between them. CDR3 residues: CASSLGQLQETQYF. The CDR3 DNA reads as TGCGCCAGCAGCTTGGGACAGCTCCAAGAGACCCAGTACTTC.

This clonotype has more than one count but fewer than ten. The V gene is TRBV29-1, the J gene TRBJ2-7, with TRBD1 matching 8 bases. Germline assignment: CDR1 SQVTM and CDR2 ANQGSEA. The ends lost 7 bases at V and 6 bases at J; junction bases unmatched: 11. The CDR3 runs to 13 residues. Written as DNA, the CDR3 is TGCAGCGCCGAGGACAGGGAATTCGGCGAGCAGTACTTC. This sequence encodes CSAEDREFGEQYF.

This clonotype was observed many times. V and J are TRBV4-1 and TRBJ2-7, with TRBD1 matching over 10 bases. Germline-derived CDR1 and CDR2 are MGHRA and YSYEKL. The V segment lost 1 base and the J segment 7 bases; nucleotides outside the gene matches: 10. The CDR3 spans 16 residues. CDR3 amino acids: CASSQALPGQGWEQYF. The CDR3 nucleotides read TGCGCCAGCAGCCAAGCCCTCCCGGGACAGGGGTGGGAGCAGTACTTC.